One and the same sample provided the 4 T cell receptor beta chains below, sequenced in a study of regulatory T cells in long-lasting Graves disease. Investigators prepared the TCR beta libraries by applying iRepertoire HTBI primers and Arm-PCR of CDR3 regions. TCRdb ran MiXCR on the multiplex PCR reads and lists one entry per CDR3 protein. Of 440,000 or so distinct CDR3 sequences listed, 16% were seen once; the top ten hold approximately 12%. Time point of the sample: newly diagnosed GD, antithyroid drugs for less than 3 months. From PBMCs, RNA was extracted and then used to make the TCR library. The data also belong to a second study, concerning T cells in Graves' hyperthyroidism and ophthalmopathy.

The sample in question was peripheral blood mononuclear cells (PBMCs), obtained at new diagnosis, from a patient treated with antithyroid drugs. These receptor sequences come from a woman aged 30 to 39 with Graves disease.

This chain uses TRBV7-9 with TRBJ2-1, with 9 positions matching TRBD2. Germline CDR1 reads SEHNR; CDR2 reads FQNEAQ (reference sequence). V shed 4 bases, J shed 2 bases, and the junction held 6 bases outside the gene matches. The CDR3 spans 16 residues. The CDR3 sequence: CASSSPTSGPYNEQFF. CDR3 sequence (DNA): TGTGCCAGCAGCTCACCGACTAGCGGACCCTACAATGAGCAGTTCTTC.

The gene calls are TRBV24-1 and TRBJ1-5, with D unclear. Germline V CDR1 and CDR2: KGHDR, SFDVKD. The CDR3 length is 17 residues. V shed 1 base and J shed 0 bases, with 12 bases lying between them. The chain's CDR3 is CATSDFGQAYSNQPQHF. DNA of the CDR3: TGTGCCACCAGTGATTTCGGCCAGGCGTATAGCAATCAGCCCCAGCATTTT.

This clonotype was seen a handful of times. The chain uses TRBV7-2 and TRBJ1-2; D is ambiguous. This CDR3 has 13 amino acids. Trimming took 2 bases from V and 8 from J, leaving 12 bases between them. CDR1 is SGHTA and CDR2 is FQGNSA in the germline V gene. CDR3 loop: CASSLIAGEGYTF. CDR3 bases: TGTGCCAGCAGCTTAATCGCAGGAGAAGGCTACACCTTC.

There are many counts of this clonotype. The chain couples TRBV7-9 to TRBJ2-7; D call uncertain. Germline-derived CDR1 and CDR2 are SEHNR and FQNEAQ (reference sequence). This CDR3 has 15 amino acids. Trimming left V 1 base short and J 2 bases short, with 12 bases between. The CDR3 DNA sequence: TGTGCCAGCAGCTTAGTGGCAGGACGAACCTACGAGCAGTACTTC. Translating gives CASSLVAGRTYEQYF.